This paragraph covers one T cell receptor beta chain sequence. Its specificity is not known. Germline V gene lookup returns CDR1 SGHRS and CDR2 YFSETQ. The junction had 10 bases not matched to a gene; V was cut back by 1 base and J by 7 bases. CDR3 size: 16 residues. The sample comes from a study of cytotoxic CD8 clonotypes in ibrutinib-treated CLL. General study points: Clonality at baseline surpassed age-matched healthy donors and tracked circulating CD8+ T-cell counts.

The repertoire was sequenced with immunoSEQ multiplex PCR; TCRdb's copy has only in-frame clones and lacks some. This table has 9,500 to 15,000 clones, 62% appearing once. V gene TRBV5-1 combines with J gene TRBJ1-4; 7 nucleotides match TRBD1. This sample comprised PBMCs, obtained before ibrutinib treatment. The clonotype originates from a human donor with chronic lymphocytic leukemia. The CDR3, as DNA: TGCGCCAGCAGCTTGAGTCGACAGGGTGGGACTGAAAAACTGTTTTTT. Translating gives CASSLSRQGGTEKLFF.